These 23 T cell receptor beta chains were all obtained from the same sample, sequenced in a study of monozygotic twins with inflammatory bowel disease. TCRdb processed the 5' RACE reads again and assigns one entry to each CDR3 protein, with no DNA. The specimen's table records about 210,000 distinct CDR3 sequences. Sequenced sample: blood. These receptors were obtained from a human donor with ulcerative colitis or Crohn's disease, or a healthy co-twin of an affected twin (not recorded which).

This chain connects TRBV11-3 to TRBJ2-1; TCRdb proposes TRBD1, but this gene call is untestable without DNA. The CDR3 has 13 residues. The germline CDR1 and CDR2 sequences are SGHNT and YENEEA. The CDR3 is CASSPGTYNEQFF.

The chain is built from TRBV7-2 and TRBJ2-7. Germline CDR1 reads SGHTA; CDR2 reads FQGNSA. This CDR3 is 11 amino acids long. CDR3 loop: CASSLFYEQYF. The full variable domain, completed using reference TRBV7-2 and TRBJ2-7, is GAGVSQSPSNKVTEKGKDVELRCDPISGHTALYWYRQSLGQGLEFLIYFQGNSAPDKSGLPSDRFSAERTGGSVSTLTIQRTQQEDSAVYLCASSLFYEQYFGPGTRLTVT.

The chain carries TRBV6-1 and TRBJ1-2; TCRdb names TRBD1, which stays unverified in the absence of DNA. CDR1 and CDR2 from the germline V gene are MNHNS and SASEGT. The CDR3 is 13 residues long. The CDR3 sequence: CASSADRAYGYTF.

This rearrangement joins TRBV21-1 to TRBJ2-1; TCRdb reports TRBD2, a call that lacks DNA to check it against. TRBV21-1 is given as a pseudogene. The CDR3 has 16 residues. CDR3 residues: CASSKPDNSTSDEQFF.

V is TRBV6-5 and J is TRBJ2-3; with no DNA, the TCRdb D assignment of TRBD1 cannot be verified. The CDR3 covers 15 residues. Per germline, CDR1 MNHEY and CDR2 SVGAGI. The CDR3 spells CASSYADRGRDTQYF.

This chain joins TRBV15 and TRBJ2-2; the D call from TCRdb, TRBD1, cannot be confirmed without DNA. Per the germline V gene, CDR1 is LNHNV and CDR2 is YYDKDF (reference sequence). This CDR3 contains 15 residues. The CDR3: CATRSPRGNTGELFF.

The CDR3 spells CASSYGQPLSYEQYF. The rearrangement uses TRBV6-5 and TRBJ2-7. The length of the CDR3 is 15 residues. Germline V gene lookup returns CDR1 MNHEY and CDR2 SVGAGI.

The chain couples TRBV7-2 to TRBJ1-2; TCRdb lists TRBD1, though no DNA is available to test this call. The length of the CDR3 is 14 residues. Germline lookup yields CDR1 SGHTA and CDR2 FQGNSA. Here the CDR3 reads CASSRDRDLYGYTF.

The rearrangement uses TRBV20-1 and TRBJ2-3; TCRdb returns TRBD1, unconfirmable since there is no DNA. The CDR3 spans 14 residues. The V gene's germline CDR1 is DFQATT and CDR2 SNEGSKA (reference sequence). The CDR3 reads CSARDEKGTDTQYF.

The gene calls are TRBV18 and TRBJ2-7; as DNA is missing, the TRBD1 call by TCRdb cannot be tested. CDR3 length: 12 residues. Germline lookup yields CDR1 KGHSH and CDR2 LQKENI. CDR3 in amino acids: CASSVTAYEQYF.

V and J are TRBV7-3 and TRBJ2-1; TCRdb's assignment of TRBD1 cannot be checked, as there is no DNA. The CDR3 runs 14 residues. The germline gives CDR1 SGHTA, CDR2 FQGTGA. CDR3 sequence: CASSLDRVNNEQFF.

The CDR3 loop reads CASSPRLAGKSGANVLTF. V usage is TRBV18 and J usage is TRBJ2-6; TCRdb picks TRBD2, but there is no DNA to check that call. This CDR3 has 18 amino acids. CDR1 is KGHSH, CDR2 LQKENI, per germline.

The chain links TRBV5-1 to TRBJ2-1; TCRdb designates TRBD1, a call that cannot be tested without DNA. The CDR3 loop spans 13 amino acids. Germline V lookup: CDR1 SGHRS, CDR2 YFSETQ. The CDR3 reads CASSLDPGNEQFF.

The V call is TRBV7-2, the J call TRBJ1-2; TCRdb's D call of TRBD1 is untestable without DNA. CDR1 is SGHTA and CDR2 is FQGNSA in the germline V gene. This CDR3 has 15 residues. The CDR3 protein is CASSSVGGFGYGYTF.

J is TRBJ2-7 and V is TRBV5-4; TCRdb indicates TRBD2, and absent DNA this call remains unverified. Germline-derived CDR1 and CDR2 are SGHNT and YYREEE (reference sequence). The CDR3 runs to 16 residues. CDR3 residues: CASSYGQGGLGYEQYF.

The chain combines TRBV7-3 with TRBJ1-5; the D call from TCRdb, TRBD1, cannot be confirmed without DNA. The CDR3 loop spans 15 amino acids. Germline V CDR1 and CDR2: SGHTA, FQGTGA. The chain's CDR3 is CASSWPRTSNQPQHF. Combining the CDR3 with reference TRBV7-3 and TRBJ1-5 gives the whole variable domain GAGVSQTPSNKVTEKGKYVELRCDPISGHTALYWYRQSLGQGPEFLIYFQGTGAADDSGLPNDRFFAVRPEGSVSTLKIQRTERGDSAVYLCASSWPRTSNQPQHFGDGTRLSIL.

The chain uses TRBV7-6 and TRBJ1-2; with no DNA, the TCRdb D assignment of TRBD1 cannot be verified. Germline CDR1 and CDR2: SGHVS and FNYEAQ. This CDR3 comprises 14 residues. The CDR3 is CASSPPGVTYGYTF.

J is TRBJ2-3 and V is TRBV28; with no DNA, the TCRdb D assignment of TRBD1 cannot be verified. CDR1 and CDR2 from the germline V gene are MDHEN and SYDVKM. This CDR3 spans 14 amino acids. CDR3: CASTLGRSTDTQYF. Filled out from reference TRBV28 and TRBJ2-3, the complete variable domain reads DVKVTQSSRYLVKRTGEKVFLECVQDMDHENMFWYRQDPGLGLRLIYFSYDVKMKEKGDIPEGYSVSREKKERFSLILESASTNQTSMYLCASTLGRSTDTQYFGPGTRLTVL.

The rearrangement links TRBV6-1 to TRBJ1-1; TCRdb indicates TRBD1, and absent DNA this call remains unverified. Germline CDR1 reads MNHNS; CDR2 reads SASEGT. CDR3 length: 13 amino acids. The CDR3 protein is CASSEVGTGEAFF.

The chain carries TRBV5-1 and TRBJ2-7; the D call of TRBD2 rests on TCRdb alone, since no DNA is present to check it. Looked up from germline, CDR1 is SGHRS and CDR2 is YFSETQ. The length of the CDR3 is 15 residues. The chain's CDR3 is CASRSGTSGPDEQYF. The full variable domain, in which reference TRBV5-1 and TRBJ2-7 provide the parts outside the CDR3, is KAGVTQTPRYLIKTRGQQVTLSCSPISGHRSVSWYQQTPGQGLQFLFEYFSETQRNKGNFPGRFSGRQFSNSRSEMNVSTLELGDSALYLCASRSGTSGPDEQYFGPGTRLTVT.

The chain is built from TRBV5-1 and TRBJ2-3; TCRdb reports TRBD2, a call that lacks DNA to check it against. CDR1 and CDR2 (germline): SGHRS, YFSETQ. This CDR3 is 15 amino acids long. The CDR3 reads CASTPSSGGTDTQYF.

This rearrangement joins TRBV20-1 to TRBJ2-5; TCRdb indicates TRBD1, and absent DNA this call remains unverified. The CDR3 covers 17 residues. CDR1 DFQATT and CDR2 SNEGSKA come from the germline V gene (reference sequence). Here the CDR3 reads CSAPLLGRGPTPETQYF.

CDR3 in amino acids: CASSFGTGAIAEAFF. The V gene is TRBV5-1, the J gene TRBJ1-1; the TRBD1 assignment by TCRdb is unverifiable without DNA. CDR3 length equals 15 residues. CDR1 SGHRS and CDR2 YFSETQ come from the germline V gene.